Included here is one T cell receptor beta chain sequence, with context. It has no known antigen specificity. No much larger clone exists at a distance of one base, and base qualities are not known. From cysteine to phenylalanine, the CDR3 is 12 amino acids long. The read is trimmed to its CDR3 DNA, 36 bases read in frame from base 1. From a lookup of the germline V gene, CDR1 and CDR2 are SGHTA and FQGNSA. Trimming at the junction amounts to 2 bases on V and 6 bases on J, and the germline ends lie 6 bases apart. The data originate from a study of cytomegalovirus exposure and HLA in healthy donors (dated by TCRdb to about 2017). Turning to the overall study: According to a later analysis, one platform produced both the roughly 120 validation repertoires and the 730 or so repertoires of the first cohort. Besides the first cohort of roughly 660 subjects, a separate validation cohort made up of over 95 different subjects was used. The study aimed to test whether signatures of past pathogen exposure could be identified by cataloging public T cell receptors. To predict cytomegalovirus infection status, the study combined high-throughput TCR immunosequencing, statistical association of individual TCRs with disease status, and machine learning. Overall study results and their limits: Most TCR sequences were seen in very few donors, while some public TCRs were found in many individuals. A few of the identified cytomegalovirus-associated TCR beta chains were confirmed in vitro to be specific for cytomegalovirus antigens. The validation cohort had no HLA typing available for a later analysis, so co-occurrence within that cohort was assessed over all 120 or so repertoires. The study gave a list of roughly 150 TCR beta chains associated with cytomegalovirus. Of the cluster scores, approximately 95% were above 0 in a later analysis, which found that TCRs clustered in the first cohort also tended to co-occur in the approximately 120 validation repertoires. Cytomegalovirus status was reported to be diagnosed by the classifier with high specificity and sensitivity in both the original and validation cohorts. According to the authors, the approach could potentially be generalized to other disease states and immunological phenotypes.

The donors belonged to the validation cohort of around 120 subjects, which was separate from the approximately 700-subject first cohort. Libraries were made using the immunoSEQ multiplex PCR assay. As for the original processing: A statistical classification framework was developed to diagnose cytomegalovirus status using the catalog of TCR beta chain sequences. The source is immuneACCESS, and TCRdb retained only in-frame sequences with V and J called. Part of the clones is not carried over; for the studies checked, unresolved V genes explain less than half of this, and the remainder is unexplained. V, J and clone size derive from that table, while D and trimming were established from the DNA sequence. This sample is represented by a few hundred thousand clones; 70% to 90% of them were singletons. The top ten constitute 2.9% of the sample.

The rearranged segments are TRBV7-2 and TRBJ2-3, with no confident D gene call. The sequence was obtained from a woman between 18 and 29 years old in good health and CMV-seronegative. The sample taken for sequencing was PBMCs. The DNA sequence follows: TGTGCCAGCAGCTTATTATCTGATACGCAGTATTTT. This codes for CASSLLSDTQYF.